This T cell receptor beta chain was sequenced for a study of cytomegalovirus exposure and HLA in healthy donors. Every donor was a healthy person donating bone marrow. The PCR made use of 60 Vbeta and 13 Jbeta primers. Only in-frame clones appear in the TCRdb table, and some are missing; sequencing was by immunoSEQ multiplex PCR. The sample has some 97,000 clones; about 77% are singletons. The CDR3 is 14 amino acids. The V end was cut by 6 bases, the J end by 0 bases, with 11 bases between. In germline, CDR1 is MNHEY, CDR2 SMNVEV (reference sequence). The specimen was PBMCs. This receptor was identified in a woman between 18 and 30 years old in good health and CMV-seropositive. The chain is built from TRBV27 and TRBJ1-2, with a weak D call TRBD1 (6 bases). CDR3 in DNA: TGTGCCAGCAGGGCACAGGGATCTAACTATGGCTACACCTTC. It encodes CASRAQGSNYGYTF.